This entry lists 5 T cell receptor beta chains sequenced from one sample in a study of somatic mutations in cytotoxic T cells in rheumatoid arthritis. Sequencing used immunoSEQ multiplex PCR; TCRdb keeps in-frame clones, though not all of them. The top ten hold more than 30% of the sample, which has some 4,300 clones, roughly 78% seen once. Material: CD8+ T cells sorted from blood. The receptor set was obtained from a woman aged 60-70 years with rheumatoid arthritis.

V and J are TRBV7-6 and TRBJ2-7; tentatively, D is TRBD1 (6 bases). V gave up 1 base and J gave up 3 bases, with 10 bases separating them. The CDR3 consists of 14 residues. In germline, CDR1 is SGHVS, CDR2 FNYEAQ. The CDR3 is CASSLGPGDYEQYV. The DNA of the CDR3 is TGTGCCAGCAGCTTAGGCCCAGGGGACTACGAGCAGTACGTC.

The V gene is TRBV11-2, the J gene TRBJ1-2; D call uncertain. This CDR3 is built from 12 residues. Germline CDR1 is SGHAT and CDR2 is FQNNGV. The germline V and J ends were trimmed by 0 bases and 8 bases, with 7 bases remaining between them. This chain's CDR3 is CASSLDGWGYTF. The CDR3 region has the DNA TGTGCCAGCAGCTTAGACGGGTGGGGCTACACCTTC.

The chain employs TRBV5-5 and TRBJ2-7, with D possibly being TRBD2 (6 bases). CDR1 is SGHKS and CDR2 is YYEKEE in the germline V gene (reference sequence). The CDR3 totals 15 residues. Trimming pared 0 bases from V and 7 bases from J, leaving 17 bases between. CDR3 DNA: TGTGCCAGCAGCTTGGGGCAGGCGGGGCCCGGGGAGCAGTACTTC. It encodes CASSLGQAGPGEQYF. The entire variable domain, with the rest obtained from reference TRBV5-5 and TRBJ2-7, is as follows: DAGVTQSPTHLIKTRGQQVTLRCSPISGHKSVSWYQQVLGQGPQFIFQYYEKEERGRGNFPDRFSARQFPNYSSELNVNALLLGDSALYLCASSLGQAGPGEQYFGPGTRLTVT.

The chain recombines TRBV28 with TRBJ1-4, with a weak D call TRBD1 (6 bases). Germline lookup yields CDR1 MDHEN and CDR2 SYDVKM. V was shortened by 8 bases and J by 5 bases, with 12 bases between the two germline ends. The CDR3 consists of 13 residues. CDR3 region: CASADRENEKLFF. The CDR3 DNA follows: TGTGCCAGCGCGGACAGAGAGAATGAAAAACTGTTTTTT.

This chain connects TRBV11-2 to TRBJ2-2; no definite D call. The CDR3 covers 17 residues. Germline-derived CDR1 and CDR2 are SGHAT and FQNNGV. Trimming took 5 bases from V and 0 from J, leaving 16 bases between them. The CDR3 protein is CASSLPRHDPNTGELFF. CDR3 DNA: TGTGCCAGCAGCCTACCGAGACACGACCCGAACACCGGGGAGCTGTTTTTT.